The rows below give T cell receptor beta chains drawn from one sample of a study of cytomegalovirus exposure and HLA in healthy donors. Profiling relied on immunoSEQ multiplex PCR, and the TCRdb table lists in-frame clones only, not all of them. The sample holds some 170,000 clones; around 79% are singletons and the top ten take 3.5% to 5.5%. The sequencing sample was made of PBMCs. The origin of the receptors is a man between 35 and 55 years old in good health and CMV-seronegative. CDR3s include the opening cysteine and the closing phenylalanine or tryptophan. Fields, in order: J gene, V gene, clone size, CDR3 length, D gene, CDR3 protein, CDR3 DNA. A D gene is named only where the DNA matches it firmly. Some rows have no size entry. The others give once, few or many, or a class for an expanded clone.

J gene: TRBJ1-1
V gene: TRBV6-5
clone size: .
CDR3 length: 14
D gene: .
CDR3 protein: CASSYSTTHAEAFF
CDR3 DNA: TGTGCCAGCAGTTACTCGACGACACACGCTGAAGCTTTCTTT

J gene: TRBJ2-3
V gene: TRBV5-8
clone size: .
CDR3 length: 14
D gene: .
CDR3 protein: CASSLSLGTDTQYF
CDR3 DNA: TGTGCCAGCAGCTTGAGTTTAGGCACAGATACGCAGTATTTT

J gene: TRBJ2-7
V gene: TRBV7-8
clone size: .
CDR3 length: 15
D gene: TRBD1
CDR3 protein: CASSLGGPGGYEQYF
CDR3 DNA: TGTGCCAGCAGCTTAGGAGGGCCAGGGGGCTACGAGCAGTACTTC

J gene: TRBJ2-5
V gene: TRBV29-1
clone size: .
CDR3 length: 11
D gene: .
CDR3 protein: CSVDSSETQYF
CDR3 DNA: TGCAGCGTTGATAGCTCAGAGACCCAGTACTTC

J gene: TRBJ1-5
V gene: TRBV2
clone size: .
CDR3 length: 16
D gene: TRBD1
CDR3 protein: CASSEAGGQGNQPQHF
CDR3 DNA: TGTGCCAGCAGTGAAGCGGGGGGACAGGGAAATCAGCCCCAGCATTTT

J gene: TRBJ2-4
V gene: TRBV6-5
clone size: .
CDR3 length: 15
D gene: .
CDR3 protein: CASRPGSLAKNIQYF
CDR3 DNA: TGTGCCAGCCGGCCCGGGTCGCTAGCCAAAAACATTCAGTACTTC

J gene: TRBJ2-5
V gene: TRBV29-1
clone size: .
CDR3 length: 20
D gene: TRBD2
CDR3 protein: CSVDGTSGGARPGPWETQYF
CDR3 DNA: TGCAGCGTTGACGGGACTAGCGGGGGGGCTCGCCCGGGGCCTTGGGAGACCCAGTACTTC

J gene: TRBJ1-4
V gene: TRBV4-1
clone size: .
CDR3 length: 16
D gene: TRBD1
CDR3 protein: CASSRIDREAMGKLFF
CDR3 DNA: TGCGCCAGCAGCCGCATAGACAGGGAGGCCATGGGGAAACTGTTTTTT

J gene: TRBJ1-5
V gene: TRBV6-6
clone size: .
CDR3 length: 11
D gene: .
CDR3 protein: CASSYEGAQHF
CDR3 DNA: TGTGCCAGCAGTTATGAGGGGGCCCAGCATTTT

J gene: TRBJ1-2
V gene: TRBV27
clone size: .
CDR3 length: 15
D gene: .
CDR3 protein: CASSQYRVPNYGYTF
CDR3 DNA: TGTGCCAGCAGTCAATACAGGGTTCCTAACTATGGCTACACCTTC

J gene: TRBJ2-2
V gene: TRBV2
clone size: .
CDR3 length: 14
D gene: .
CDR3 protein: CASSAEGGTGELFF
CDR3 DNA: TGTGCCAGCAGTGCGGAGGGAGGCACCGGGGAGCTGTTTTTT

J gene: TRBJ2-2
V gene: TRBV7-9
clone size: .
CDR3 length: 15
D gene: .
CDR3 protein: CASSFGTYLTGELFF
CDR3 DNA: TGTGCCAGCAGTTTCGGGACATACCTCACCGGGGAGCTGTTTTTT

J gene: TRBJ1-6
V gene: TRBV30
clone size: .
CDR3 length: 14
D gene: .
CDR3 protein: CACRGGFIDSPLHF
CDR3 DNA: TGTGCCTGCCGAGGGGGTTTTATAGATTCACCCCTCCACTTT

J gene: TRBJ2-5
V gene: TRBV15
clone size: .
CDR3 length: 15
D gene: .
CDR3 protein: CATSGMDREGETQYF
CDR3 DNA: TGTGCCACCAGCGGAATGGACAGGGAGGGAGAGACCCAGTACTTC

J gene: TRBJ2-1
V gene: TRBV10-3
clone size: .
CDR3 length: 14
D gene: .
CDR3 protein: CAIRPGGGHNEQFF
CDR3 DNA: TGTGCCATCAGGCCTGGGGGGGGCCACAATGAGCAGTTCTTC

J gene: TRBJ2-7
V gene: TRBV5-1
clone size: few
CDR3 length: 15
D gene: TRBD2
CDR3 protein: CASSAGSGGPHEQYF
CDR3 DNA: TGCGCCAGCAGCGCGGGTAGCGGGGGCCCCCACGAGCAGTACTTC

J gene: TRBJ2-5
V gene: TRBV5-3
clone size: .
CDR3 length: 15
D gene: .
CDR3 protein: CARSPRAVVRETQYF
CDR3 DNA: TGTGCCAGAAGCCCCAGGGCGGTGGTGAGGGAGACCCAGTACTTC

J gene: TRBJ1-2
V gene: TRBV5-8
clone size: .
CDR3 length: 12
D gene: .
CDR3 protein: CASQGAYYGYTF
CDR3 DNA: TGTGCCAGCCAAGGGGCCTACTATGGCTACACCTTC

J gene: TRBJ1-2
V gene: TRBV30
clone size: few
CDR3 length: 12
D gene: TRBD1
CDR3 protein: CAWNQGAGGYTF
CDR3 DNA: TGTGCCTGGAATCAGGGGGCAGGTGGCTACACCTTC

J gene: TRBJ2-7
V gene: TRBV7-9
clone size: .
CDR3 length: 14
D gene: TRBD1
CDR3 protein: CASSLFGTVYEQYF
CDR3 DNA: TGTGCCAGCAGCTTATTTGGGACAGTCTACGAGCAGTACTTC

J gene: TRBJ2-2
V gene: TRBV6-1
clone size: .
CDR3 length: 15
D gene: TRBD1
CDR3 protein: CASSERQGMSGELFF
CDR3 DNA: TGTGCCAGCAGTGAAAGACAGGGAATGAGCGGGGAGCTGTTTTTT

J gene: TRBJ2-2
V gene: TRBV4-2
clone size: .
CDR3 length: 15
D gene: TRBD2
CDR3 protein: CASGPSGANTGELFF
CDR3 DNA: TGTGCCAGCGGACCTAGCGGAGCGAACACCGGGGAGCTGTTTTTT

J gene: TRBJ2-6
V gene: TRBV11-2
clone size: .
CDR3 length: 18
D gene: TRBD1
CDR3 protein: CASSGDRDRGSGANVLTF
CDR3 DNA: TGTGCCAGCAGCGGAGACCGGGACAGGGGGTCTGGGGCCAACGTCCTGACTTTC

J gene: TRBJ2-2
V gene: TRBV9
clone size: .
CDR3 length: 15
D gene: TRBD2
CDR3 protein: CASSDQRGNTGELFF
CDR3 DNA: TGTGCCAGCAGCGACCAGCGGGGGAACACCGGGGAGCTGTTTTTT

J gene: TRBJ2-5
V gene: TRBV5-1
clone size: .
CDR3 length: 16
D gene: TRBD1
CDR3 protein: CASSLEGQGGRETQYF
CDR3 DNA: TGCGCCAGCAGCTTGGAGGGACAGGGAGGACGAGAGACCCAGTACTTC

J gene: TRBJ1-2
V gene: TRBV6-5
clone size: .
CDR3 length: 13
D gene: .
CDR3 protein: CASSLGGGQGYTF
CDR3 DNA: TGTGCCAGCAGCCTCGGAGGAGGTCAGGGCTACACCTTC

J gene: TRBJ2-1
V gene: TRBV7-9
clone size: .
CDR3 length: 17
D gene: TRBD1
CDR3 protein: CASSARQGVASYNEQFF
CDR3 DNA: TGTGCCAGCAGCGCGCGACAGGGGGTGGCCTCCTACAATGAGCAGTTCTTC

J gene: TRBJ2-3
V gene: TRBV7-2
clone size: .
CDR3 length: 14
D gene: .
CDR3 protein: CASSLVGSTDTQYF
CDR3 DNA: TGTGCCAGCAGCTTAGTGGGCAGCACAGATACGCAGTATTTT

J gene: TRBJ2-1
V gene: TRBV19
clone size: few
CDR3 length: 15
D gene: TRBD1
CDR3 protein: CASRRDRANYNEQFF
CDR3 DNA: TGTGCCAGCCGCCGAGACAGGGCAAACTACAATGAGCAGTTCTTC

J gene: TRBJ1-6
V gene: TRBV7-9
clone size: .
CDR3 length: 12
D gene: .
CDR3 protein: CSSSPRNSPLHF
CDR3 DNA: TGTTCCAGCAGCCCGAGAAATTCACCCCTCCACTTT

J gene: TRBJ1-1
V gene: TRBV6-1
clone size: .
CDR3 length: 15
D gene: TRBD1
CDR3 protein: CASSPGTGANTEAFF
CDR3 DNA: TGTGCCAGCAGCCCCGGGACAGGGGCGAACACTGAAGCTTTCTTT

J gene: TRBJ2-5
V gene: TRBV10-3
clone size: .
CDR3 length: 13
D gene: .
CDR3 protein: CAINWRKQETQYF
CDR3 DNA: TGTGCCATCAACTGGAGGAAGCAAGAGACCCAGTACTTC

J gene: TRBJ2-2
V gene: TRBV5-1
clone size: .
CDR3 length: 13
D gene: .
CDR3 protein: CASSLDGTGELFF
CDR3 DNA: TGCGCCAGCAGCTTGGACGGCACCGGGGAGCTGTTTTTT

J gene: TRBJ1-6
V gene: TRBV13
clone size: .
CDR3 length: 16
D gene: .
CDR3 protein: CASSSGPSRGNSPLHF
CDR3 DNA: TGTGCCAGCAGCTCCGGACCTTCACGGGGTAATTCACCCCTCCACTTT

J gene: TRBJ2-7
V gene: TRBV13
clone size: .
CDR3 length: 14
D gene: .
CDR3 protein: CASSLKGHLYEQYF
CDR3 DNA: TGTGCCAGCAGCTTAAAGGGGCACCTCTACGAGCAGTACTTC

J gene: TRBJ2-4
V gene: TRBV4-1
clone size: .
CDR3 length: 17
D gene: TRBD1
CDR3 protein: CASSLGTGNVAKNIQYF
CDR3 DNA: TGCGCCAGCAGCCTCGGGACAGGGAATGTGGCCAAAAACATTCAGTACTTC

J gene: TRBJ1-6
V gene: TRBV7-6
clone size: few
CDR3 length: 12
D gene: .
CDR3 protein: CASREEDSPLHF
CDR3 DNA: TGTGCCAGCAGAGAAGAGGATTCACCCCTCCACTTT

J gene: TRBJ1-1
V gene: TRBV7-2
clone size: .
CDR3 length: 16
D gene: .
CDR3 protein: CASTLRRGAGDTEAFF
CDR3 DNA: TGTGCCAGCACCCTTCGACGGGGGGCCGGTGACACTGAAGCTTTCTTT